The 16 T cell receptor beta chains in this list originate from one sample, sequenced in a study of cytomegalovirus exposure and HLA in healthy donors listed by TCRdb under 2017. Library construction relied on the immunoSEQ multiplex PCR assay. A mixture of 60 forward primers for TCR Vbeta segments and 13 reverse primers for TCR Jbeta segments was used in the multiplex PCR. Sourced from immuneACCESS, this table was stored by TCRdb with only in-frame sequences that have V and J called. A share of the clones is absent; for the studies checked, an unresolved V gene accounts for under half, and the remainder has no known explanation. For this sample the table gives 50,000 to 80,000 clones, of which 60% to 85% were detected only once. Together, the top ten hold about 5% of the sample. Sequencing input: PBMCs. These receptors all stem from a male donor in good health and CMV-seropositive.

The CDR3 nucleotides read TGCGCCAGCAGCCAAGAGGAGGGGACAGGGTCCAACACCGGGGAGCTGTTTTTT. Its translation: CASSQEEGTGSNTGELFF. The genes are TRBV4-3 and TRBJ2-2, with TRBD1 matching over 9 bases. CDR3 size: 18 residues. V shed 0 bases and J 2 bases; nucleotides not matched to a gene: 7. CDR1 LGHNA and CDR2 YSLEER come from the germline V gene.

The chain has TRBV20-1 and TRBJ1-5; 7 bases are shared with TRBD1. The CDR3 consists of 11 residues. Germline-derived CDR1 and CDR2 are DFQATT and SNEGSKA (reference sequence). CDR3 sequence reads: CSGGGREPQHF. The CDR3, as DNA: TGCAGCGGAGGGGGCAGAGAGCCCCAGCATTTT.

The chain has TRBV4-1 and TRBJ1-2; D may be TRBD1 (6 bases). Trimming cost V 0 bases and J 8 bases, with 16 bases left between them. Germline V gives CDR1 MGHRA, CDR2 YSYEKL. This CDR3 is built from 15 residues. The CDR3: CASSQENQGTGGYTF. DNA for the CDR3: TGCGCCAGCAGCCAAGAGAATCAGGGCACAGGGGGCTACACCTTC.

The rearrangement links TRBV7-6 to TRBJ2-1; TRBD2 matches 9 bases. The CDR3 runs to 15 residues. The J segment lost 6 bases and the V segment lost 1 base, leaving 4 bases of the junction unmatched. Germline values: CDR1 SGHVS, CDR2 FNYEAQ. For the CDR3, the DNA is TGTGCCAGCAGCTTAGTGGCGGGGGGGCGCAATGAGCAGTTCTTC. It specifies CASSLVAGGRNEQFF.

The CDR3 bases are TGTGCCAGCAGCTTGGGGACAGGGTTCGACGAGCAGTACTTC. Its translation is CASSLGTGFDEQYF. The rearrangement joins TRBV5-6 to TRBJ2-7, with 8 bases matching TRBD1. The V gene end was trimmed by 0 bases and the J gene end by 5 bases; junction bases not matched to a gene: 4. This CDR3 region has 14 residues. The germline CDR1 and CDR2 sequences are SGHDT and YYEEEE. Supplemented by reference TRBV5-6 and TRBJ2-7, the full variable domain reads DAGVTQSPTHLIKTRGQQVTLRCSPKSGHDTVSWYQQALGQGPQFIFQYYEEEERQRGNFPDRFSGHQFPNYSSELNVNALLLGDSALYLCASSLGTGFDEQYFGPGTRLTVT.

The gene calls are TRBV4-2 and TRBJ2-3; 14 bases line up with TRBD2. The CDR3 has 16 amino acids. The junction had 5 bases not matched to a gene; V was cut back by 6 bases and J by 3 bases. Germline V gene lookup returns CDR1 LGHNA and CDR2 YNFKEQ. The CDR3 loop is CASRGRLAGGTDTQYF. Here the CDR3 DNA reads TGTGCCAGCAGGGGTCGACTAGCGGGGGGGACAGATACGCAGTATTTT.

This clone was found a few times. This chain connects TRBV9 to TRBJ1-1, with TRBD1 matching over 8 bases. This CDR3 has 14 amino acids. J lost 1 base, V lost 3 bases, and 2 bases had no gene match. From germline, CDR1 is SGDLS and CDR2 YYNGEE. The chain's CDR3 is CASSETGANTEAFF. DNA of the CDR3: TGTGCCAGCAGCGAGACAGGGGCGAACACTGAAGCTTTCTTT.

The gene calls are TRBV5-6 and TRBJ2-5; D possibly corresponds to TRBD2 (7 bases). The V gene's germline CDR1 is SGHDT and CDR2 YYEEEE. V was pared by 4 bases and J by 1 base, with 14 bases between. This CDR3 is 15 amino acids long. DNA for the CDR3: TGTGCCAGCAGCCGGTGGGCGGGGGCCCAAGAGACCCAGTACTTC. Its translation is CASSRWAGAQETQYF.

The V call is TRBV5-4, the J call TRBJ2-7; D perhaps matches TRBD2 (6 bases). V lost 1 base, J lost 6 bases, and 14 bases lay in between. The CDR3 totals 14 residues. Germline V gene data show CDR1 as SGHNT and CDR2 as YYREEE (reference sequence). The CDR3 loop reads CASSLRGAVFEQYF. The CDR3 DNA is TGTGCCAGCAGCTTGCGCGGGGCCGTGTTCGAGCAGTACTTC.

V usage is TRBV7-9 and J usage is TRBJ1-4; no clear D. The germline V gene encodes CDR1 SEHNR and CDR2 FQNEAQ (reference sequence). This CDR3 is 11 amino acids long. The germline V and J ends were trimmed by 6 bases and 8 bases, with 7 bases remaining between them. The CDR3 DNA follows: TGTGCCAGCAGGGCCTCGGAAAAACTGTTTTTT. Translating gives CASRASEKLFF.

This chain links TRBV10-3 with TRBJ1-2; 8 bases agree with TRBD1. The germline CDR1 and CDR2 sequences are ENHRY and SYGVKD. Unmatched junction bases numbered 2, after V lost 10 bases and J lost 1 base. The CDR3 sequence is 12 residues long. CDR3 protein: CATGQGNYGYTF. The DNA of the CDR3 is TGTGCCACAGGACAGGGTAACTATGGCTACACCTTC.

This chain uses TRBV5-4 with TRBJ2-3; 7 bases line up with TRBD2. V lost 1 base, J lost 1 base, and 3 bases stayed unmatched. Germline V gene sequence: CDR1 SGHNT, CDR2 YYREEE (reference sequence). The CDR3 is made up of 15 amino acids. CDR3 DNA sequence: TGTGCCAGCAGCTTGACAAGCGGGGGCACAGATACGCAGTATTTT. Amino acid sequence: CASSLTSGGTDTQYF.

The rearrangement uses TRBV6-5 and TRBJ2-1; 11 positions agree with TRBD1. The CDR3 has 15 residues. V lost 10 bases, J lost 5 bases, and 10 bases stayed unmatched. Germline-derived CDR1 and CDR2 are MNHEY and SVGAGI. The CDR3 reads CATVQRDRGNNEQFF. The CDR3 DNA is TGTGCCACCGTCCAGCGGGACAGGGGGAACAATGAGCAGTTCTTC.

The CDR3 region has the DNA TGTGCCAGCAGCCCCCCGGGACAGCACACCGGGGAGCTGTTTTTT. Translation: CASSPPGQHTGELFF. J is TRBJ2-2 and V is TRBV5-6; 7 bases map to TRBD1. The J segment lost 3 bases and the V segment lost 4 bases, leaving 6 bases of the junction unmatched. The CDR3 extends over 15 amino acids. Germline loops: CDR1 SGHDT, CDR2 YYEEEE.

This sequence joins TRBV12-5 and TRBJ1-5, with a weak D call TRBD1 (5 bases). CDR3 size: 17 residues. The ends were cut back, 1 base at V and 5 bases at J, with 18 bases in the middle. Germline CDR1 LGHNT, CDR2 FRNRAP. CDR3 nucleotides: TGTGCTAGTGGTTTGGCACTACAGGCAAAAGGTTATCAGCCCCAGCATTTT. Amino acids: CASGLALQAKGYQPQHF. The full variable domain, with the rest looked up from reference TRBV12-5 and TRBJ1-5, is DARVTQTPRHKVTEMGQEVTMRCQPILGHNTVFWYRQTMMQGLELLAYFRNRAPLDDSGMPKDRFSAEMPDATLATLKIQPSEPRDSAVYFCASGLALQAKGYQPQHFGDGTRLSIL.

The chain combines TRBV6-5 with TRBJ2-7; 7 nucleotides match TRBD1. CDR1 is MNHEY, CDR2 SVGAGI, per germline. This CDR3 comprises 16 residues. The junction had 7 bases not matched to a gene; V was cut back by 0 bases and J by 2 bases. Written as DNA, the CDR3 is TGTGCCAGCAGTTACTCTGGGGACAGCTTTCCCTACGAGCAGTACTTC. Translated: CASSYSGDSFPYEQYF.